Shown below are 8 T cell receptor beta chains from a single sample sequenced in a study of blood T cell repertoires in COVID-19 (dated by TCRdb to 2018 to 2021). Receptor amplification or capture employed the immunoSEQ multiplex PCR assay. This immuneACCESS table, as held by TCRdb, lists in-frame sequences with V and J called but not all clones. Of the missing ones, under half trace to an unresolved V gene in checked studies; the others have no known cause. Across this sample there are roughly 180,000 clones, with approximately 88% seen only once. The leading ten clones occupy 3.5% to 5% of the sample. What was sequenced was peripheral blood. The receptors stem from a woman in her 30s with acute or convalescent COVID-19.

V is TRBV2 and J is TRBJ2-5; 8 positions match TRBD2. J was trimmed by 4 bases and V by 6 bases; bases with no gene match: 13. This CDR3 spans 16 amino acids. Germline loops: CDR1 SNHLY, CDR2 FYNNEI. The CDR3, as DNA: TGTGCCAGCAGCCCTTTGTCGGGAGGGCTCTCAGAGACCCAGTACTTC. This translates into CASSPLSGGLSETQYF.

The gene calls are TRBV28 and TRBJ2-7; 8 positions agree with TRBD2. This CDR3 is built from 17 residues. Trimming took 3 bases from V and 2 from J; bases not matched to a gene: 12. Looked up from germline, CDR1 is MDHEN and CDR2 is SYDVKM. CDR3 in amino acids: CASSFAGGLRIAYEQYF. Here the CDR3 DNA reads TGTGCCAGCAGTTTTGCGGGGGGTCTACGAATTGCCTACGAGCAGTACTTC. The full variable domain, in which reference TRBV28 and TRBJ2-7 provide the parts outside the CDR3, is DVKVTQSSRYLVKRTGEKVFLECVQDMDHENMFWYRQDPGLGLRLIYFSYDVKMKEKGDIPEGYSVSREKKERFSLILESASTNQTSMYLCASSFAGGLRIAYEQYFGPGTRLTVT.

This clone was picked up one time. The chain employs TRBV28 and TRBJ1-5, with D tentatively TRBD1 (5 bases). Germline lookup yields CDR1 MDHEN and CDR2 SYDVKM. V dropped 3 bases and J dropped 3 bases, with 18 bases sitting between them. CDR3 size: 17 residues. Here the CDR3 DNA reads TGTGCCAGCAGTTTCCCCCTCCGACAGCCATCCAATCAGCCCCAGCATTTT. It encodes CASSFPLRQPSNQPQHF.

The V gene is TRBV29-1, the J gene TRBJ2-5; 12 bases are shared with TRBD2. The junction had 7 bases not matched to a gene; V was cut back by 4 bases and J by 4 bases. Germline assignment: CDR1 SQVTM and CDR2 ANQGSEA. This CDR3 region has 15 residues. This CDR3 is CSVGTSGTRGETQYF. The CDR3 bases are TGCAGCGTTGGGACTAGCGGGACCCGGGGAGAGACCCAGTACTTC.

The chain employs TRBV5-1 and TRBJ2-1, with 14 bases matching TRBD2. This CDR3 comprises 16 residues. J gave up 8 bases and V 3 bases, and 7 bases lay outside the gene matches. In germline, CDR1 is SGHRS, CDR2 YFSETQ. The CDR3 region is CASSSTGLAGVDEQFF. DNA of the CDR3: TGCGCCAGCAGCTCTACGGGACTAGCGGGAGTCGATGAGCAGTTCTTC.

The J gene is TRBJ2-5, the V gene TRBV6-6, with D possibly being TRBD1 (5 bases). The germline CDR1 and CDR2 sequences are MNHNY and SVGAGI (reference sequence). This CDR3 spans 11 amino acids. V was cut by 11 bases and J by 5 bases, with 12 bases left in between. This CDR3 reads CAATVGETQYF. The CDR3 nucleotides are TGTGCCGCGACAGTGGGCGAGACCCAGTACTTC.

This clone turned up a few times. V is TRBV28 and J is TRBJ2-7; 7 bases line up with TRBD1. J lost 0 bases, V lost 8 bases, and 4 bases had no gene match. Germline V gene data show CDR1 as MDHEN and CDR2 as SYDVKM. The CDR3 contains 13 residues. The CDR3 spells CASWDRSSYEQYF. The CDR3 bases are TGTGCCAGCTGGGACAGAAGCTCCTACGAGCAGTACTTC.

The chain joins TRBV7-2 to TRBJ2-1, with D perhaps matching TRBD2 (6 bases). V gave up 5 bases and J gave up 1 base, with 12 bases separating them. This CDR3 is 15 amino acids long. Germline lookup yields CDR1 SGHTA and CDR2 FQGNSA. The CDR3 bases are TGTGCCAGCAGCGCCACCGGGGGTTCCTACAATGAGCAGTTCTTC. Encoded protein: CASSATGGSYNEQFF.